A selection of T cell receptor beta chains follows, all from one sample in a study of control samples from healthy donors and cancer patients. Data came from immunoSEQ multiplex PCR; TCRdb stores just in-frame clones and leaves some out. Here the sample spans around 150,000 clones, 88% being singletons. Sequenced sample: blood. These receptors were taken from a young man in good health. The CDR3 runs from the conserved cysteine through the conserved F or W. Each record gives: V gene, D gene, CDR3 length, J gene, clone size, CDR3 DNA, CDR3 protein. A D gene is named only where the DNA matches it firmly. Only part of the rows carry a size: once, few, many, or a class if the clone is expanded.

V gene: TRBV2; D gene: NA; CDR3 length: 14; J gene: TRBJ1-3; clone size: NA; CDR3 DNA: TGTGCCAGCAGTGAGCAGGGCTACGGAAACACCATATATTTT; CDR3 protein: CASSEQGYGNTIYF
V gene: TRBV9; D gene: NA; CDR3 length: 19; J gene: TRBJ1-3; clone size: NA; CDR3 DNA: TGTGCCAGCAGCGTAGGGGCGAGGGGGTTCTCTCCCTCTGGAAACACCATATATTTT; CDR3 protein: CASSVGARGFSPSGNTIYF
V gene: TRBV28; D gene: NA; CDR3 length: 13; J gene: TRBJ2-1; clone size: NA; CDR3 DNA: TGTGCCAGCAGTTTTTATAGGGGTAATGAGCAGTTCTTC; CDR3 protein: CASSFYRGNEQFF
V gene: TRBV6-5; D gene: NA; CDR3 length: 16; J gene: TRBJ2-7; clone size: NA; CDR3 DNA: TGTGCCAGCAGTTCGTCTGTGGCGGCAGTTCCCTACGAGCAGTACTTC; CDR3 protein: CASSSSVAAVPYEQYF
V gene: TRBV6-4; D gene: TRBD2; CDR3 length: 16; J gene: TRBJ2-1; clone size: NA; CDR3 DNA: TGTGCCAGCAGTCATACTAGCGGGGGGGCCAGCAATGAGCAGTTCTTC; CDR3 protein: CASSHTSGGASNEQFF
V gene: TRBV14; D gene: NA; CDR3 length: 14; J gene: TRBJ2-1; clone size: once; CDR3 DNA: TGTGCCAGCAGCCAGATCGGACAGTACGATGAGCAGTTCTTC; CDR3 protein: CASSQIGQYDEQFF
V gene: TRBV5-1; D gene: NA; CDR3 length: 13; J gene: TRBJ2-6; clone size: NA; CDR3 DNA: TGCGCCAGCAGCTCGACAGGAGCCAACGTCCTGACTTTC; CDR3 protein: CASSSTGANVLTF
V gene: TRBV4-1; D gene: NA; CDR3 length: 14; J gene: TRBJ2-5; clone size: NA; CDR3 DNA: TGCGCCAGCAGCCAAGAGGGGGTTGGGGAGACCCAGTACTTC; CDR3 protein: CASSQEGVGETQYF
V gene: TRBV7-3; D gene: TRBD2; CDR3 length: 15; J gene: TRBJ2-3; clone size: NA; CDR3 DNA: TGTGCCAGCAGCTTAGCGGGGGGTTCCACAGATACGCAGTATTTT; CDR3 protein: CASSLAGGSTDTQYF
V gene: TRBV5-5; D gene: NA; CDR3 length: 17; J gene: TRBJ2-3; clone size: NA; CDR3 DNA: TGTGCCAGCAGCTTTGACTGGCCCAAGCGGAGCACAGATACGCAGTATTTT; CDR3 protein: CASSFDWPKRSTDTQYF
V gene: TRBV2; D gene: NA; CDR3 length: 15; J gene: TRBJ1-6; clone size: NA; CDR3 DNA: TGTGCCAGCACCGGGACCCGGCGGGTTAATTCACCCCTCCACTTT; CDR3 protein: CASTGTRRVNSPLHF
V gene: TRBV28; D gene: NA; CDR3 length: 13; J gene: TRBJ1-2; clone size: few; CDR3 DNA: TGTGCCAGCAGTCCGCGGACAGAGAAGGGCTACACCTTC; CDR3 protein: CASSPRTEKGYTF
V gene: TRBV2; D gene: TRBD1; CDR3 length: 17; J gene: TRBJ2-6; clone size: once; CDR3 DNA: TGTGCCAGCAGTTACCGGGACAGGGTCTCTGGGGCCAACGTCCTGACTTTC; CDR3 protein: CASSYRDRVSGANVLTF
V gene: TRBV18; D gene: TRBD1; CDR3 length: 16; J gene: TRBJ2-1; clone size: NA; CDR3 DNA: TGTGCCAGCTCACCACGGGCCGGGGACAGATACAATGAGCAGTTCTTC; CDR3 protein: CASSPRAGDRYNEQFF
V gene: TRBV4-3; D gene: NA; CDR3 length: 14; J gene: TRBJ1-2; clone size: NA; CDR3 DNA: TGCGCCAGCAGCCAGAGCCTCGACACTTATGGCTACACCTTC; CDR3 protein: CASSQSLDTYGYTF
V gene: TRBV28; D gene: TRBD1; CDR3 length: 13; J gene: TRBJ1-2; clone size: NA; CDR3 DNA: TGTGCCAGCAGTTTATCCAGGGGGTATGGCTACACCTTC; CDR3 protein: CASSLSRGYGYTF
V gene: TRBV5-6; D gene: NA; CDR3 length: 15; J gene: TRBJ2-1; clone size: NA; CDR3 DNA: TGTGCCAGCAGCCCGCCCTCGGGGTCCTACAATGAGCAGTTCTTC; CDR3 protein: CASSPPSGSYNEQFF
V gene: TRBV5-1; D gene: TRBD1; CDR3 length: 15; J gene: TRBJ1-4; clone size: NA; CDR3 DNA: TGCGCCAGCAGCGTGGGGACAGGGGAGAGTGAAAAACTGTTTTTT; CDR3 protein: CASSVGTGESEKLFF
V gene: TRBV19; D gene: NA; CDR3 length: 14; J gene: TRBJ1-1; clone size: NA; CDR3 DNA: TGTGCCAGTAGTATAGGATTTCGGAACACTGAAGCTTTCTTT; CDR3 protein: CASSIGFRNTEAFF
V gene: TRBV9; D gene: NA; CDR3 length: 13; J gene: TRBJ1-6; clone size: NA; CDR3 DNA: TGTGCCAGCGGGTATAAATTGGGGTCACCCCTCCACTTT; CDR3 protein: CASGYKLGSPLHF
V gene: TRBV7-2; D gene: TRBD1; CDR3 length: 13; J gene: TRBJ2-1; clone size: NA; CDR3 DNA: TGTGCCAGCAGCCCAGGGACAGCTAATGAGCAGTTCTTC; CDR3 protein: CASSPGTANEQFF
V gene: TRBV6-5; D gene: TRBD1; CDR3 length: 14; J gene: TRBJ1-6; clone size: NA; CDR3 DNA: TGTGCCAGCAACCATGACAGGGAGGGTTCACCCCTCCACTTT; CDR3 protein: CASNHDREGSPLHF
V gene: TRBV30; D gene: NA; CDR3 length: 15; J gene: TRBJ2-2; clone size: NA; CDR3 DNA: TGTGCCTGGTGCCTAGACAGACAGAACACCGGGGAGCTGTTTTTT; CDR3 protein: CAWCLDRQNTGELFF
V gene: TRBV10-3; D gene: NA; CDR3 length: 15; J gene: TRBJ1-5; clone size: NA; CDR3 DNA: TGTGCCACCCAATACGGGACCGCGAGCAATCAGCCCCAGCATTTT; CDR3 protein: CATQYGTASNQPQHF
V gene: TRBV19; D gene: TRBD1; CDR3 length: 14; J gene: TRBJ1-1; clone size: NA; CDR3 DNA: TGTGCCAGTAGTATGTACAGGGGTCGGACTGAAGCTTTCTTT; CDR3 protein: CASSMYRGRTEAFF
V gene: TRBV6-2/TRBV6-3; D gene: NA; CDR3 length: 12; J gene: TRBJ2-5; clone size: few; CDR3 DNA: TGTGCCAGCAGTTTTGGCCGAGAGACCCAGTACTTC; CDR3 protein: CASSFGRETQYF
V gene: TRBV4-3; D gene: NA; CDR3 length: 14; J gene: TRBJ1-4; clone size: NA; CDR3 DNA: TGCGCCAGCAGCCGGGAAGGGAAAAATGAAAAACTGTTTTTT; CDR3 protein: CASSREGKNEKLFF
V gene: TRBV5-1; D gene: TRBD2; CDR3 length: 14; J gene: TRBJ2-7; clone size: NA; CDR3 DNA: TGCGCCAGCAGCTTGGCGGGGGGGCCCTACGAGCAGTACTTC; CDR3 protein: CASSLAGGPYEQYF
V gene: TRBV7-2; D gene: NA; CDR3 length: 17; J gene: TRBJ2-1; clone size: NA; CDR3 DNA: TGTGCCAGCAGCTTAGGTCCCGGGAAAAGCTCCTACAATGAGCAGTTCTTC; CDR3 protein: CASSLGPGKSSYNEQFF
V gene: TRBV6-5; D gene: NA; CDR3 length: 13; J gene: TRBJ2-7; clone size: NA; CDR3 DNA: TGTGCCAGCAGCCGATTTGGCGCGTACGAGCAGTACTTC; CDR3 protein: CASSRFGAYEQYF
V gene: TRBV19; D gene: NA; CDR3 length: 13; J gene: TRBJ1-1; clone size: NA; CDR3 DNA: TGTGCCAGTACCACCGGACGGATCACTGAAGCTTTCTTT; CDR3 protein: CASTTGRITEAFF
V gene: TRBV10-3; D gene: NA; CDR3 length: 15; J gene: TRBJ2-1; clone size: once; CDR3 DNA: TGTGCCATCAGTGAGTCACTAGCTGTCCACAATGAGCAGTTCTTC; CDR3 protein: CAISESLAVHNEQFF
V gene: TRBV28; D gene: NA; CDR3 length: 12; J gene: TRBJ1-6; clone size: NA; CDR3 DNA: TGTGCCAGCAGTTCTGGTAATTCACCCCTCCACTTT; CDR3 protein: CASSSGNSPLHF
V gene: TRBV5-6; D gene: NA; CDR3 length: 12; J gene: TRBJ1-1; clone size: few; CDR3 DNA: TGTGCCAGCAGCCGGGGGGGCACTGAAGCTTTCTTT; CDR3 protein: CASSRGGTEAFF
V gene: TRBV4-3; D gene: NA; CDR3 length: 16; J gene: TRBJ2-1; clone size: NA; CDR3 DNA: TGCGCCAGCAGCCAAGTGGAGGGGCCTCCTAAAAATGAGCAGTTCTTC; CDR3 protein: CASSQVEGPPKNEQFF
V gene: TRBV25-1; D gene: NA; CDR3 length: 14; J gene: TRBJ2-1; clone size: NA; CDR3 DNA: TGTGCCAGCAGTGGATTTGGGAGCTACAATGAGCAGTTCTTC; CDR3 protein: CASSGFGSYNEQFF
V gene: TRBV2; D gene: NA; CDR3 length: 15; J gene: TRBJ1-6; clone size: NA; CDR3 DNA: TGTGCCAGCAGTGAACAACAATCCCTCGGGTCACCCCTCCACTTT; CDR3 protein: CASSEQQSLGSPLHF
V gene: TRBV29-1; D gene: NA; CDR3 length: 12; J gene: TRBJ1-2; clone size: NA; CDR3 DNA: TGCAGCGTTGAAAGACAGTCCTATGGCTACACCTTC; CDR3 protein: CSVERQSYGYTF
V gene: TRBV7-2; D gene: NA; CDR3 length: 11; J gene: TRBJ2-5; clone size: NA; CDR3 DNA: TGTGCCAGCAGCTTCGGAGAGACCCAGTACTTC; CDR3 protein: CASSFGETQYF
V gene: TRBV27; D gene: NA; CDR3 length: 13; J gene: TRBJ2-3; clone size: few; CDR3 DNA: TGTGCCACCAATAGCGCATTCACAGATACGCAGTATTTT; CDR3 protein: CATNSAFTDTQYF
V gene: TRBV18; D gene: NA; CDR3 length: 13; J gene: TRBJ2-5; clone size: NA; CDR3 DNA: TGTGCCAGCTCACCGGGCAGAAAAGAGACCCAGTACTTC; CDR3 protein: CASSPGRKETQYF
V gene: TRBV29-1; D gene: NA; CDR3 length: 11; J gene: TRBJ2-1; clone size: NA; CDR3 DNA: TGCAGCGTCACAGTCTACAATGAGCAGTTCTTC; CDR3 protein: CSVTVYNEQFF
V gene: TRBV6-2/TRBV6-3; D gene: NA; CDR3 length: 13; J gene: TRBJ2-5; clone size: NA; CDR3 DNA: TGTGCCAGCAGTCGAAACAGGGAAGAGACCCAGTACTTC; CDR3 protein: CASSRNREETQYF
V gene: TRBV4-2; D gene: TRBD1; CDR3 length: 13; J gene: TRBJ1-4; clone size: once; CDR3 DNA: TGTGCCAGCAGCAGGGACAGTAATGAAAAACTGTTTTTT; CDR3 protein: CASSRDSNEKLFF
V gene: TRBV9; D gene: NA; CDR3 length: 15; J gene: TRBJ2-1; clone size: NA; CDR3 DNA: TGTGCCAGCAGGTCCTCAGACAGGCTAGGGAATGAGCAGTTCTTC; CDR3 protein: CASRSSDRLGNEQFF
V gene: TRBV5-1; D gene: TRBD2; CDR3 length: 23; J gene: TRBJ2-7; clone size: NA; CDR3 DNA: TGCGCCAGCAGCCCACCCCGACAGGGCCGACTAGCGGGGGACCCTCCTGAACCCTACGAGCAGTACTTC; CDR3 protein: CASSPPRQGRLAGDPPEPYEQYF
V gene: TRBV25-1; D gene: NA; CDR3 length: 12; J gene: TRBJ1-4; clone size: NA; CDR3 DNA: TGTGCCAGCAGGTCAACTAATGAAAAACTGTTTTTT; CDR3 protein: CASRSTNEKLFF
V gene: TRBV10-3; D gene: NA; CDR3 length: 14; J gene: TRBJ1-1; clone size: many; CDR3 DNA: TGTGCCATCAGTGAAGGTTTGGGAAACACTGAAGCTTTCTTT; CDR3 protein: CAISEGLGNTEAFF
V gene: TRBV7-8; D gene: NA; CDR3 length: 12; J gene: TRBJ2-2; clone size: NA; CDR3 DNA: TGTGCCAGCAGCTTATTAGGGGGGGAGCTGTTTTTT; CDR3 protein: CASSLLGGELFF
V gene: TRBV21-1; D gene: NA; CDR3 length: 11; J gene: TRBJ1-6; clone size: NA; CDR3 DNA: TGTGCCAAAAAAGGAGGATCACCCCTCCACTTT; CDR3 protein: CAKKGGSPLHF
V gene: TRBV7-3; D gene: TRBD1; CDR3 length: 16; J gene: TRBJ2-1; clone size: NA; CDR3 DNA: TGTGCCAGCAGCTCAGGTTTCGGGACAGGGAACAATGAGCAGTTCTTC; CDR3 protein: CASSSGFGTGNNEQFF
V gene: TRBV20-1; D gene: TRBD1; CDR3 length: 15; J gene: TRBJ1-5; clone size: medium-sized; CDR3 DNA: TGCAGTGCTAGTGAGGGGGCGGCGAAAGAGAAGCCCCAGCATTTT; CDR3 protein: CSASEGAAKEKPQHF
V gene: TRBV2; D gene: NA; CDR3 length: 13; J gene: TRBJ2-7; clone size: NA; CDR3 DNA: TGTGCCAGCAGGCCCCGGGAACACTACGAGCAGTACTTC; CDR3 protein: CASRPREHYEQYF
V gene: TRBV30; D gene: NA; CDR3 length: 13; J gene: TRBJ1-5; clone size: NA; CDR3 DNA: TGTGCCTGGAGTGAACAGGGAAATCAGCCCCAGCATTTT; CDR3 protein: CAWSEQGNQPQHF